A single sample is the source of the 28 T cell receptor beta chains below, sequenced in a study of shared clonotypes between healthy human individuals. Libraries were prepared by immunoSEQ multiplex PCR; TCRdb keeps only in-frame clonotypes and omits some of them. The sample lists a few hundred thousand clones; about 80% were seen once. Sequencing was done on a sample of PBMCs. These receptors were collected from a woman between 40 and 50 years old in good health. Some clones in this sample may be carry-over from other donors' samples.

This chain joins TRBV7-7 and TRBJ2-5, with D tentatively TRBD2 (5 bases). With the DNA end fitting TRBJ2-7 better, the J assignment may be wrong. The CDR3 runs to 14 residues. Germline CDR1 reads SSHAT; CDR2 reads FNYEAQ (reference sequence). Written as DNA, the CDR3 is TGTGCCAGCAGCTTAACTAGGAACTCCTACGAGCAGTACTTC. Translation: CASSLTRNSYEQYF.

Points on this clone: A read error may explain this, as a much larger clone is one base away. Distinct nucleotide sequences in the sample also encode this CDR3. The J gene is TRBJ1-2, the V gene TRBV7-8, with D possibly matching TRBD1 (5 bases). Trimming removed 2 bases from V and 12 bases from J, with 16 bases in between. There are 13 residues in the CDR3. CDR1 SGHVS and CDR2 FQNEAQ come from the germline V gene. CDR3 nucleotide sequence: TGTGCCAGCAGCTTACACACATGGGACTCTCACACCTTC. Translating gives CASSLHTWDSHTF.

The rearrangement links TRBV14 to TRBJ2-7; D ambiguous. The germline V gene encodes CDR1 SGHDN and CDR2 FVKESK. With 1 base removed from V and 6 bases from J, the gap between germline ends came to 13 bases. This CDR3 is 14 amino acids long. The CDR3 is CASSQASRRVEQYF. Here the CDR3 DNA reads TGTGCCAGCAGCCAAGCCTCAAGACGTGTCGAGCAGTACTTC.

V gene TRBV10-3 combines with J gene TRBJ1-3; weak D call: TRBD1 (5 bases). From germline, CDR1 is ENHRY and CDR2 SYGVKD. V was shortened by 10 bases and J by 3 bases, with 16 bases between the two germline ends. CDR3 size: 14 residues. The CDR3: CATGSAGDGNTIYF. The DNA for the CDR3 is TGTGCCACCGGCTCGGCGGGGGATGGAAACACCATATATTTT.

This clone was counted a single time. The CDR3 nucleotides read TGTGCCAGCAGCTCCATCGGCGGATTATATGGCTACACCTTC. It encodes CASSSIGGLYGYTF. This rearrangement joins TRBV5-4 to TRBJ1-2, with D hard to call. This CDR3 spans 14 amino acids. Germline V CDR1 and CDR2: SGHNT, YYREEE (reference sequence). Trimming removed 3 bases from V and 5 bases from J, with 14 bases in between.

The chain uses TRBV28 and TRBJ2-7; D might be TRBD1 (5 bases). Germline V gives CDR1 MDHEN, CDR2 SYDVKM. This CDR3 is 14 amino acids long. CDR3 amino acids: CASSPQGVLPHPSV. The CDR3 DNA is TGTGCCAGCAGTCCCCAAGGGGTTCTTCCCCACCCGAGTGTC.

The chain combines TRBV28 with TRBJ1-2; perhaps TRBD1 as D (6 bases). V dropped 5 bases and J dropped 3 bases, with 16 bases sitting between them. The CDR3 runs 15 residues. CDR1 is MDHEN, CDR2 SYDVKM, per germline. Written as DNA, the CDR3 is TGTGCCAGCAGTACCGGGACAACGGCTCACTATGGCTACACCTTC. Translation: CASSTGTTAHYGYTF.

The CDR3 sequence is CASSQQHGQHQLNTEAFF. DNA for the CDR3: TGTGCCAGCAGCCAGCAACACGGGCAGCACCAATTGAACACTGAAGCTTTCTTT. The rearrangement uses TRBV7-9 and TRBJ1-1; D call uncertain. Trimming shortened V by 5 bases and J by 0 bases, and 22 bases separated the two germline ends. The length of the CDR3 is 18 residues. The germline gives CDR1 SEHNR, CDR2 FQNEAQ (reference sequence).

This clone was counted a single time. With a much larger clone just one base away, this may be a read error. In the same sample, other DNA sequences code for this CDR3. V and J are TRBV7-9 and TRBJ2-5; D uncertain. The germline CDR1 and CDR2 sequences are SEHNR and FQNEAQ (reference sequence). CDR3 size: 11 residues. V lost 3 bases to trimming and J lost 2 bases, with 1 base between them. DNA of the CDR3: TGTGCCAGCAGCTTTCAAGAGACCCAGTACTTC. Its protein product is CASSFQETQYF.

This clone showed up just once. This chain joins TRBV28 and TRBJ2-4, with a tentative D call TRBD2 (5 bases). The germline gives CDR1 MDHEN, CDR2 SYDVKM. The CDR3 contains 15 residues. V was pared by 5 bases and J by 4 bases, with 15 bases between. CDR3 protein: CASSPSGVLKNIQYF. CDR3 nucleotide sequence: TGTGCCAGCAGTCCCTCCGGGGTACTAAAAAACATTCAGTACTTC.

This clone was recorded a few times. CDR3 loop: CASSPGLAGDGGETQYF. As DNA, the CDR3 is TGTGCCAGCAGCCCCGGACTAGCGGGAGACGGGGGAGAGACCCAGTACTTC. The rearrangement links TRBV7-3 to TRBJ2-5, with 13 positions matching TRBD2. The V gene end was trimmed by 5 bases and the J gene end by 4 bases; junction bases not matched to a gene: 10. The germline CDR1 and CDR2 sequences are SGHTA and FQGTGA. The CDR3 loop spans 17 amino acids.

As regards this clone: One end of the junction does not line up with germline, which may come from a read error. The sample has other DNA sequences that encode this CDR3 too. The chain combines TRBV7-8 with TRBJ2-7; D unclear. CDR1 is SGHVS, CDR2 FQNEAQ, per germline. This CDR3 is 12 amino acids long. The CDR3 sequence is CASSPKVDEQYF. CDR3 DNA: TGTGCCAGCAGCCCCAAGGTAGACGAGCAGTACTTT.

The chain couples TRBV2 to TRBJ2-5; D ambiguous. CDR1 is SNHLY and CDR2 is FYNNEI in the germline V gene. The CDR3 is made up of 11 amino acids. V shed 7 bases and J shed 5 bases, with 8 bases lying between them. This CDR3 reads CASTQTETQYF. In DNA form, the CDR3 reads TGTGCCAGCACCCAAACGGAGACCCAGTACTTC. Looking up the rest from reference TRBV2 and TRBJ2-5 gives the full variable domain: EPEVTQTPSHQVTQMGQEVILRCVPISNHLYFYWYRQILGQKVEFLVSFYNNEISEKSEIFDDQFSVERPDGSNFTLKIRSTKLEDSAMYFCASTQTETQYFGPGTRLLVL.

V usage is TRBV7-2 and J usage is TRBJ1-2, with D perhaps matching TRBD1 (6 bases). The ends were cut back, 0 bases at V and 8 bases at J, with 22 bases in the middle. Germline loops: CDR1 SGHTA, CDR2 FQGNSA. The CDR3 consists of 17 residues. The CDR3 reads CASSLALGGGGLEGYTF. The CDR3 DNA follows: TGTGCCAGCAGCTTAGCCCTGGGGGGTGGGGGCTTGGAGGGCTACACCTTC.

The rearrangement uses TRBV6-1 and TRBJ2-1, with D uncertain. The CDR3 covers 15 residues. Trimming stripped 4 bases from V and 7 bases from J, with 17 bases between. Germline V gene sequence: CDR1 MNHNS, CDR2 SASEGT. The CDR3 coding sequence is TGTGCCAGCAGTGTCGTGCCGATAGCTCTGAATGAGCAGTTCTTC. Encoded protein: CASSVVPIALNEQFF.

Comment on this clone: This may arise from a read error, as a much more abundant clone is one base away. Other DNA sequences from this sample encode an identical CDR3 as well. The chain recombines TRBV5-4 with TRBJ2-7; D is uncertain. Germline V CDR1 and CDR2: SGHNT, YYREEE (reference sequence). The germline V and J ends were trimmed by 2 bases and 0 bases, with 6 bases remaining between them. There are 13 residues in the CDR3. CDR3 residues: CASSLGNSYEQYF. The CDR3 DNA reads as TGTGCCAGCAGCTTAGGCAACTCCTACGAGCAGTACTTC. Full variable domain (outside the CDR3, taken from reference TRBV5-4 and TRBJ2-7): ETGVTQSPTHLIKTRGQQVTLRCSSQSGHNTVSWYQQALGQGPQFIFQYYREEENGRGNFPPRFSGLQFPNYSSELNVNALELDDSALYLCASSLGNSYEQYFGPGTRLTVT.

This rearrangement joins TRBV18 to TRBJ2-4; maybe TRBD1 (6 bases). The CDR3 length is 18 residues. Deletions cut 2 bases from V and 2 bases from J, with 19 bases between. Looked up from germline, CDR1 is KGHSH and CDR2 is LQKENI. The CDR3 DNA reads TGTGCCAGCTCACCAATATCCGGACAGACTACTTCCAAAAACATTCAGTACTTC. Translating gives CASSPISGQTTSKNIQYF.

This chain connects TRBV28 to TRBJ1-2; the D is unclear. V was shortened by 4 bases and J by 2 bases, with 14 bases between the two germline ends. Looked up from germline, CDR1 is MDHEN and CDR2 is SYDVKM. This CDR3 is 15 amino acids long. The CDR3: CASSSQGRGNYGYTF. The CDR3 coding sequence is TGTGCCAGCAGTTCCCAAGGGAGAGGAAACTATGGCTACACCTTC.

The chain joins TRBV5-1 to TRBJ2-7, with D tentatively TRBD1 or TRBD2 (5 bases each). The CDR3 runs to 14 residues. The V end was cut by 2 bases, the J end by 0 bases, with 9 bases between. Germline assignment: CDR1 SGHRS and CDR2 YFSETQ. The CDR3 bases are TGCGCCAGCAGCTTTGGGACGGACTCCTACGAGCAGTACTTC. The encoded protein is CASSFGTDSYEQYF.

In its sample, this clone was seen many times. The chain joins TRBV27 to TRBJ1-1, with 12 bases lining up with TRBD1. CDR1 and CDR2 from the germline V gene are MNHEY and SMNVEV (reference sequence). J was trimmed by 8 bases and V by 3 bases; bases with no gene match: 4. This CDR3 is 14 amino acids long. The CDR3 bases are TGTGCCAGCAGTTTCGGGACAGGGGGCAGGGAAGCTTTCTTT. Residues: CASSFGTGGREAFF.

V and J are TRBV6-4 and TRBJ1-1; the match to TRBD1 covers 9 bases. The CDR3 runs to 13 residues. V was clipped by 7 bases and J by 3 bases; unmatched bases: 3. Germline assignment: CDR1 MRHNA and CDR2 SNTAGT. The CDR3: CASKRDRDTEAFF. CDR3 DNA sequence: TGTGCCAGCAAAAGGGACAGGGACACTGAAGCTTTCTTT.

This clone has only a few counts. The CDR3 sequence: CASSQEPSGSTDTQYF. In nucleotides, the CDR3 is TGCGCCAGCAGCCAAGAGCCTAGCGGTAGCACAGATACGCAGTATTTT. The chain combines TRBV4-3 with TRBJ2-3; 7 nucleotides agree with TRBD2. Germline trimming cut 0 bases from V and 0 bases from J; bases unmatched to any gene: 3. Germline CDR1 and CDR2: LGHNA and YSLEER. CDR3 size: 16 residues.

The chain couples TRBV11-1 to TRBJ2-3, with D perhaps TRBD2 (6 bases). CDR1 is SGHAT, CDR2 FQDESV, per germline (reference sequence). This CDR3 comprises 14 residues. V was pared by 4 bases and J by 2 bases, with 10 bases between. In nucleotides, the CDR3 is TGTGCCAGCAGCTCGGGACTGAACACAGATACGCAGTATTTT. Translated, it gives CASSSGLNTDTQYF.

The chain uses TRBV6-5 and TRBJ2-5; D perhaps matches TRBD2 (5 bases). The DNA end is a closer match to TRBJ2-7, so the J assignment may be wrong. CDR3 length: 15 amino acids. In germline, CDR1 is MNHEY, CDR2 SVGAGI. CDR3 DNA sequence: TGTGCCAGCACCCCCCCCGGGGTCCGACACTACGAGCAGTACTTC. This sequence encodes CASTPPGVRHYEQYF.

This clone has just one count. The V and J genes are TRBV5-6 and TRBJ2-1; D unclear. CDR3 length: 18 residues. Trimming stripped 0 bases from V and 4 bases from J, with 20 bases between. The germline V gene encodes CDR1 SGHDT and CDR2 YYEEEE. CDR3 DNA sequence: TGTGCCAGCAGCTTGGCCGTAACAGCGATTACACTATACAATGAGCAGTTCTTC. Translated: CASSLAVTAITLYNEQFF.

In regard to this clone: Other DNA sequences in this sample translate to the same CDR3. This chain connects TRBV28 to TRBJ1-5; D is unclear. This CDR3 has 15 residues. The V gene's germline CDR1 is MDHEN and CDR2 SYDVKM. Between the trimmed V and J ends, which lost 2 bases and 2 bases, there was a span of 10 bases. CDR3 residues: CASSLIGRGNQPQHF. CDR3 DNA: TGTGCCAGCAGTTTAATCGGCAGAGGCAATCAGCCCCAGCATTTT. The variable domain in full, with the rest retrieved from reference TRBV28 and TRBJ1-5, is DVKVTQSSRYLVKRTGEKVFLECVQDMDHENMFWYRQDPGLGLRLIYFSYDVKMKEKGDIPEGYSVSREKKERFSLILESASTNQTSMYLCASSLIGRGNQPQHFGDGTRLSIL.

The V call is TRBV9, the J call TRBJ2-3; D not certain. This CDR3 spans 15 amino acids. Germline V lookup: CDR1 SGDLS, CDR2 YYNGEE. With 0 bases removed from V and 3 bases from J, the gap between germline ends came to 11 bases. Written as DNA, the CDR3 is TGTGCCAGCAGCGTAGTAGCCCGTTCGACAGATACGCAGTATTTT. Its protein is CASSVVARSTDTQYF.

The gene calls are TRBV28 and TRBJ2-7; 8 bases are a match to TRBD2. This CDR3 comprises 16 residues. Germline CDR1 MDHEN, CDR2 SYDVKM. V lost 7 bases, J lost 1 base, and 12 bases stayed unmatched. The CDR3 DNA follows: TGTGCCAGCATGGCGACTAGCGTAATCTCTTCCTACGAGCAGTACTTC. As protein: CASMATSVISSYEQYF.